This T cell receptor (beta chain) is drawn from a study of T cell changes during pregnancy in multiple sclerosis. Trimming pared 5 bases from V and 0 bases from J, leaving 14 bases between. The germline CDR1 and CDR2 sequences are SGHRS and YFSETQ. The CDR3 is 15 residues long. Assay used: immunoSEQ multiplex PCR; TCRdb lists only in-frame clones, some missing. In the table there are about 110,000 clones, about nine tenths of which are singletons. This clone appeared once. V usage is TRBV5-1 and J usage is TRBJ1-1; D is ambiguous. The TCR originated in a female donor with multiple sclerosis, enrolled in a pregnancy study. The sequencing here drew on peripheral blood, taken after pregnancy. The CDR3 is CASRLEAPLNTEAFF. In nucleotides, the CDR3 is TGCGCCAGCAGACTGGAGGCGCCTTTGAACACTGAAGCTTTCTTT.